A selection of T cell receptor beta chains follows, all from one sample in a study of shared clonotypes between healthy human individuals. The protocol was immunoSEQ multiplex PCR, while the TCRdb copy is restricted to in-frame clones and leaves out a portion. The profile shows more than 2,000,000 clones, 85% to 95% of them singletons. Material: naive CD4+ T cells from PBMCs. The receptors stem from a man aged 18 to 30 in good health. Some clones in this sample may be carry-over from other donors' samples. CDR3s include the opening cysteine and the closing phenylalanine or tryptophan. The D gene is left open where the match is weak. Expanded clones are given a class, and other clones once, few, many or no size at all.

V	D	size	J	CDR3	DNA
TRBV4-2	-	-	TRBJ1-3	CASSQEGGTGNTIYF	TGTGCCAGCAGCCAAGAGGGGGGGACTGGAAACACCATATATTTT
TRBV19	-	-	TRBJ2-2	CASRGPEITGELFF	TGTGCCAGTAGGGGCCCGGAGATTACCGGGGAGCTGTTTTTT
TRBV28	-	-	TRBJ2-2	CASSLWGNTGELFF	TGTGCCAGCAGTTTGTGGGGGAACACCGGGGAGCTGTTTTTT
TRBV30	-	-	TRBJ2-7	CACAGGQPWRYEQYF	TGTGCCTGCGCTGGGGGACAACCCTGGCGCTACGAGCAGTACTTC
TRBV15	TRBD2	-	TRBJ2-2	CATSRDLVGTSGSMNTGELFF	TGTGCCACCAGCAGAGATCTTGTAGGGACTAGCGGGAGCATGAACACCGGGGAGCTGTTTTTT
TRBV25-1	-	-	TRBJ2-1	CASSDRDFYYNEQFF	TGTGCCAGCAGCGATCGGGACTTCTACTACAATGAGCAGTTCTTC
TRBV5-6	-	once	TRBJ2-7	CASSLNRRYEQYF	TGTGCCAGCAGCTTGAACAGGCGGTACGAGCAGTACTTC
TRBV29-1	-	-	TRBJ2-7	CSVRATWDEQYF	TGCAGCGTTCGGGCCACCTGGGACGAGCAGTACTTC
TRBV7-9	-	-	TRBJ2-5	CASSLDGSSVWETQYF	TGTGCCAGCAGCTTAGACGGGAGCTCCGTTTGGGAGACCCAGTACTTC
TRBV29-1	-	-	TRBJ2-6	CSVYGANVLTF	TGCAGCGTGTATGGGGCCAACGTCCTGACTTTC
TRBV5-6	-	-	TRBJ2-5	CASSLFREQYF	TGTGCCAGCAGCTTGTTCCGGGAGCAGTACTTC
TRBV7-9	TRBD1	-	TRBJ1-2	CASSPGTGKDYGYTF	TGTGCCAGCAGCCCGGGGACAGGGAAGGACTATGGCTACACCTTC
TRBV7-8	-	-	TRBJ2-5	CASSLVGGQETQYF	TGTGCCAGCAGCTTAGTTGGGGGACAAGAGACCCAGTACTTC
TRBV27	TRBD1	-	TRBJ1-4	CASSPLLPGQGSTNEKLFF	TGTGCCAGCAGTCCTTTACTCCCGGGACAGGGTTCAACTAATGAAAAACTGTTTTTT
TRBV7-9	-	-	TRBJ2-2	CASSLVSGSGELFF	TGTGCCAGCAGCTTAGTGTCAGGGTCCGGGGAGCTGTTTTTT
TRBV7-2	TRBD2	-	TRBJ2-7	CASSFFIAGGGYEQYF	TGTGCCAGCAGCTTCTTTATAGCGGGGGGCGGGTACGAGCAGTACTTC
TRBV9	TRBD1	once	TRBJ1-1	CASSSRQGGTEAFF	TGTGCCAGCAGCTCCCGACAGGGGGGGACTGAAGCTTTCTTT
TRBV19	-	-	TRBJ1-1	CASSIVERVEAFF	TGTGCCAGTAGTATAGTAGAGAGGGTTGAAGCTTTCTTT
TRBV7-3	-	-	TRBJ2-1	CASSLGDYNEQFF	TGTGCCAGCAGCTTAGGGGACTACAATGAGCAGTTCTTC
TRBV5-1	-	-	TRBJ2-2	CASSPIQFPWPTSTGELFF	TGCGCCAGCAGCCCTATCCAGTTCCCATGGCCCACCAGCACCGGGGAGCTGTTTTTT
TRBV4-2	TRBD1	-	TRBJ1-2	CASSQDLLGQSYGYTF	TGTGCCAGCAGCCAAGATCTACTGGGACAGTCCTATGGCTACACCTTC
TRBV7-2	TRBD2	once	TRBJ2-1	CASSFVAGGEQFF	TGTGCCAGCAGCTTTGTAGCGGGAGGTGAGCAGTTCTTC
TRBV5-1	-	-	TRBJ2-7	CASSAGTQYEQYF	TGCGCCAGCAGCGCAGGTACACAGTACGAGCAGTACTTC
TRBV5-1	TRBD2	-	TRBJ2-1	CASSRGLAGVYNEQFF	TGCGCCAGCAGCCGAGGGCTAGCGGGAGTTTACAATGAGCAGTTCTTC
TRBV5-6	-	-	TRBJ2-3	CASSRTVTDTQYF	TGTGCCAGCAGCCGGACAGTGACAGATACGCAGTATTTT
TRBV5-1	-	-	TRBJ2-4	CASSDLFENIQYF	TGCGCCAGCAGCGATCTCTTCGAAAACATTCAGTACTTC
TRBV18	TRBD1	-	TRBJ1-6	CASSPRQGDTSPLHF	TGTGCCAGCTCACCGAGACAGGGGGATACTTCACCCCTCCACTTT
TRBV18	TRBD2	-	TRBJ2-7	CASSPGQREVYEQYF	TGTGCCAGCTCACCAGGGCAGCGGGAGGTCTACGAGCAGTACTTC
TRBV25-1	TRBD1	-	TRBJ1-1	CASSETTGGASEAFF	TGTGCCAGCAGTGAAACGACAGGGGGCGCTTCGGAAGCTTTCTTT
TRBV28	TRBD2	-	TRBJ2-1	CASSELAGGLNEQFF	TGTGCCAGCTCCGAATTAGCGGGAGGACTAAATGAGCAGTTCTTC
TRBV15	-	-	TRBJ2-5	CATSRGTPETQYF	TGTGCCACCAGCAGAGGGACCCCAGAGACCCAGTACTTC
TRBV27	TRBD1	-	TRBJ2-1	CASRTGVNEQFF	TGTGCCAGCAGAACAGGGGTCAATGAGCAGTTCTTC
TRBV28	-	once	TRBJ1-2	CASSLPQQGSYGYTF	TGTGCCAGCAGTTTACCGCAGCAGGGGTCCTATGGCTACACCTTC